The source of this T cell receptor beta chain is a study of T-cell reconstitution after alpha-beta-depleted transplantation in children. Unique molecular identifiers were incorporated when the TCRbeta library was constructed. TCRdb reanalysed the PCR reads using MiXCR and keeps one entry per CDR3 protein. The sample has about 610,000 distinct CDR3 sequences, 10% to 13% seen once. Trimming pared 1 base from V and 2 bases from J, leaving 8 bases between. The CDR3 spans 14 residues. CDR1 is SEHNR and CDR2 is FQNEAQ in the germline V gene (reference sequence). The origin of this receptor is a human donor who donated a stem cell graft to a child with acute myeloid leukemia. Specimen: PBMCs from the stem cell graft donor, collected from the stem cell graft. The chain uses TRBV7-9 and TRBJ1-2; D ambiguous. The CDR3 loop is CASSLENINYGYTF. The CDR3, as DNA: TGTGCCAGCAGCTTAGAAAATATCAACTATGGCTACACCTTC.